Listed below are T cell receptor beta chains from one sample, sequenced in a study of spatial heterogeneity in lung cancer. MiXCR, run by TCRdb on the 5' RACE reads, gives a single entry per CDR3 protein. The sample shows under 150,000 distinct CDR3 sequences, 9.5% to 14% of them seen only once. The sample was PBMCs, taken at follow-up. The receptor source for this set is a female donor with early-stage non-small cell lung cancer. Each CDR3 is given with its conserved first and last residue. A D gene is named only where the DNA matches it firmly. Size values are once, few and many counts, or a class for expanded clones, and some rows have none.

TRBV28	-	TRBJ2-3	TRBD2	CASSASGSSTDTQYF	TGTGCCAGCAGTGCTAGCGGGTCTAGCACAGATACGCAGTATTTT
TRBV6-2/TRBV6-3	-	TRBJ2-5	-	CASSYGLEETQYF	TGTGCCAGCAGTTACGGCTTAGAAGAGACCCAGTACTTC
TRBV7-8	few	TRBJ1-4	-	CASSTRDGGIEKLFF	TGTGCCAGCAGCACGCGGGATGGGGGCATTGAAAAACTGTTTTTT
TRBV28	-	TRBJ2-1	TRBD2	CASRLAGSNEQFF	TGTGCCAGCAGACTAGCGGGATCAAATGAGCAGTTCTTC
TRBV6-2/TRBV6-3	-	TRBJ2-3	TRBD2	CASSYSSGLARSTDTQYF	TGTGCCAGCAGTTACTCGTCCGGACTAGCGAGATCCACAGATACGCAGTATTTT
TRBV5-6	-	TRBJ2-3	-	CASSYRSTDTQYF	TGTGCCAGCAGTTACAGGAGCACAGATACGCAGTATTTT
TRBV5-1	many	TRBJ2-2	-	CASRPTGNTGELFF	TGCGCCAGCAGGCCTACAGGGAACACCGGGGAGCTGTTTTTT
TRBV12-3/TRBV12-4	many	TRBJ1-4	TRBD1	CASSPHDRGVEKLFF	TGTGCCAGCAGTCCGCATGACAGGGGCGTTGAAAAACTGTTTTTT
TRBV6-1	few	TRBJ1-2	-	CASKGKLRQNLSLNYGYTF	TGTGCCAGCAAGGGGAAACTTAGACAGAACCTCAGCCTTAACTATGGCTACACCTTC
TRBV10-3	many	TRBJ2-5	-	CAISEPGYQETQYF	TGTGCCATCAGTGAACCCGGGTACCAAGAGACCCAGTACTTC
TRBV7-9	-	TRBJ2-7	-	CASSRRGDLYEQYF	TGTGCCAGCAGCCGAAGGGGAGACCTCTACGAGCAGTACTTC
TRBV27	many	TRBJ2-7	TRBD1	CASSFTGVSYEQYF	TGTGCCAGCAGTTTCACAGGGGTGTCCTACGAGCAGTACTTC
TRBV24-1	-	TRBJ2-1	TRBD2	CATSRTSGRGYNEQFF	TGTGCCACCAGTCGAACTAGCGGGAGGGGGTACAATGAGCAGTTCTTC
TRBV4-3	-	TRBJ1-2	TRBD1	CASSLRQGAYGYTF	TGCGCCAGCAGCCTCCGACAGGGGGCCTATGGCTACACCTTC
TRBV12-3/TRBV12-4	-	TRBJ2-3	-	CASRVRETTDTQYF	TGTGCCAGCAGGGTTAGGGAGACGACAGATACGCAGTATTTT
TRBV7-2	few	TRBJ2-5	-	CASSFGGEETQYF	TGTGCCAGCAGCTTCGGAGGAGAAGAGACCCAGTACTTC
TRBV28	few	TRBJ1-2	TRBD1	CASSLWTGIYGYTF	TGTGCCAGCAGTCTTTGGACAGGGATCTATGGCTACACCTTC
TRBV7-9	-	TRBJ2-1	-	CASRCERDEQFF	TGTGCCAGCAGGTGTGAGAGAGATGAGCAGTTCTTC
TRBV29-1	many	TRBJ1-1	-	CSVHMGGTFF	TGCAGCGTTCACATGGGGGGAACTTTCTTT
TRBV7-9	few	TRBJ1-6	TRBD1	CASSREGQRNSPLHF	TGTGCCAGCAGCCGGGAGGGACAGAGAAATTCACCCCTCCACTTT
TRBV28	-	TRBJ1-5	-	CASLVGNSNQPQHF	TGTGCCAGCCTCGTTGGGAATAGCAATCAGCCCCAGCATTTT
TRBV2	-	TRBJ1-3	-	CASVTDGNTIYF	TGTGCCAGCGTCACGGACGGAAACACCATATATTTT
TRBV7-2	few	TRBJ1-3	TRBD1	CASSTQGAQGNTIYF	TGTGCCAGCAGCACACAGGGGGCGCAGGGAAACACCATATATTTT
TRBV11-1	few	TRBJ2-7	TRBD1	CASSLGDSYYEQYF	TGTGCCAGCAGCTTAGGGGACAGCTACTACGAGCAGTACTTC
TRBV6-2/TRBV6-3	many	TRBJ2-5	-	CASRVRGHKGETQYF	TGTGCCAGCAGAGTCCGGGGCCATAAGGGAGAGACCCAGTACTTC
TRBV12-3/TRBV12-4	-	TRBJ1-5	TRBD1	CASSAKDREFRNQPQHF	TGTGCCAGCAGTGCGAAGGACAGGGAGTTCCGCAATCAGCCCCAGCATTTT
TRBV20-1	many	TRBJ2-3	-	CSASGRVSSTDTQYF	TGCAGTGCTAGCGGGAGAGTTTCTAGCACAGATACGCAGTATTTT
TRBV28	few	TRBJ2-7	-	CASIPGAGEAYEQYF	TGTGCCAGCATCCCTGGGGCAGGGGAGGCCTACGAGCAGTACTTC
TRBV20-1	-	TRBJ2-7	TRBD2	CSAPSGMLSYEQYF	TGCAGTGCTCCGAGCGGGATGCTCTCCTACGAGCAGTACTTC
TRBV11-2	few	TRBJ2-7	-	CASSFPKAGEASYEQYF	TGTGCCAGCAGCTTCCCAAAGGCAGGGGAAGCGTCCTACGAGCAGTACTTC
TRBV4-2	many	TRBJ2-7	TRBD2	CASSRTGTRDYEQYF	TGTGCCAGCAGCCGGACCGGGACTAGAGACTACGAGCAGTACTTC
TRBV12-3/TRBV12-4	-	TRBJ1-5	TRBD1	CASSLVDRGTGQPQHF	TGTGCCAGCAGTTTAGTGGACAGGGGGACGGGACAGCCCCAGCATTTT
TRBV6-1	few	TRBJ2-1	-	CASSEWSINEQFF	TGTGCCAGCAGTGAATGGAGCATCAATGAGCAGTTCTTC
TRBV4-2	few	TRBJ2-7	-	CASSQDLSSYEQYF	TGTGCCAGCAGCCAAGATCTCAGCTCCTACGAGCAGTACTTC
TRBV12-3/TRBV12-4	many	TRBJ2-3	-	CASSPSASSDTQYF	TGTGCCAGCAGTCCCTCCGCATCCTCAGATACGCAGTATTTT
TRBV2	-	TRBJ2-1	TRBD2	CASSEPITSGSFYTYNEQFF	TGTGCCAGCAGTGAGCCAATTACTAGCGGGAGCTTTTACACATACAATGAGCAGTTCTTC
TRBV10-3	many	TRBJ2-1	TRBD2	CAISEMAGAYNEQFF	TGTGCCATCAGTGAGATGGCGGGAGCCTACAATGAGCAGTTCTTC
TRBV2	many	TRBJ2-7	-	CASSEGFLGGSYEQYF	TGTGCCAGCAGTGAAGGGTTTCTGGGGGGCTCCTACGAGCAGTACTTC
TRBV29-1	many	TRBJ2-3	TRBD2	CSLEGRELTDTQYF	TGCAGCCTTGAAGGGCGGGAGCTTACAGATACGCAGTATTTT
TRBV3-1	many	TRBJ1-5	TRBD1	CASSQAPGGNQPQHF	TGTGCCAGCAGCCAAGCCCCAGGGGGTAATCAGCCCCAGCATTTT
TRBV19	few	TRBJ1-2	TRBD1	CASRYRDSDIYYGYTF	TGTGCCAGTCGATACCGGGACAGCGATATCTACTATGGCTACACCTTC
TRBV3-1	-	TRBJ1-3	-	CASSRRSGNTIYF	TGTGCCAGCAGTCGCCGTTCTGGAAACACCATATATTTT
TRBV7-3	many	TRBJ2-3	TRBD2	CASSEGLGRTDTQYF	TGTGCCAGCTCAGAGGGACTAGGTCGAACAGATACGCAGTATTTT
TRBV10-3	many	TRBJ1-2	TRBD1	CASLAGQGAREYYGYTF	TGTGCCAGTCTCGCGGGGCAGGGGGCGCGGGAGTACTATGGCTACACCTTC
TRBV19	-	TRBJ1-2	TRBD1	CASSIYARDRGRYDGYTF	TGTGCCAGTAGTATCTATGCGCGGGACAGGGGAAGATACGATGGCTACACCTTC
TRBV29-1	few	TRBJ2-1	TRBD2	CSVDPGREGPFGEQFF	TGCAGCGTTGATCCGGGGCGGGAGGGCCCCTTCGGGGAGCAGTTCTTC
TRBV30	-	TRBJ1-3	-	CAWMARSGNTIYF	TGTGCCTGGATGGCACGCTCTGGAAACACCATATATTTT
TRBV10-2	many	TRBJ1-4	TRBD1	CASSDRTGRNEKLFF	TGCGCCAGCAGTGACAGGACAGGACGGAATGAAAAACTGTTTTTT
TRBV29-1	-	TRBJ2-7	TRBD2	CSVPGTSYYEQYF	TGCAGCGTACCCGGGACTAGCTACTACGAGCAGTACTTC
TRBV20-1	few	TRBJ2-2	-	CSARDMGQFTGELFF	TGCAGTGCTAGAGATATGGGCCAGTTCACCGGGGAGCTGTTTTTT
TRBV29-1	few	TRBJ2-7	-	CSVDVEGPRASSYEQYF	TGCAGCGTTGATGTCGAGGGTCCGCGGGCCAGCTCCTACGAGCAGTACTTC
TRBV15	-	TRBJ2-7	TRBD1	CATSRDQGAYEQYF	TGTGCCACCAGCAGAGACCAGGGGGCCTACGAGCAGTACTTC
TRBV19	-	TRBJ2-1	-	CASGSHLSYNEQFF	TGTGCCAGTGGTAGCCACCTCTCCTACAATGAGCAGTTCTTC
TRBV27	many	TRBJ1-6	-	CASKDRPRDNSPLHF	TGTGCCAGCAAGGACCGGCCAAGGGATAATTCACCCCTCCACTTT